The 24 T cell receptor beta chains below come from one sample, sequenced in a study of blood T cells in healthy people across ages. Alongside a J-beta primer mix, a sample-barcoded 5' primer served in a second PCR lasting roughly 7 to 11 cycles. TCRdb fed the 5' RACE reads into MiXCR, producing one record per CDR3 protein. The table lists about 640,000 distinct CDR3 sequences, about 54% of them singletons, with 30% to 40% in the top ten. The sample consisted of blood. The receptors were gathered from a man aged 60-69 years in good health.

The chain employs TRBV12-3 or TRBV12-4 and TRBJ2-3, with 7 positions matching TRBD2. V lost 5 bases and J lost 2; bases outside the gene matches: 7. The CDR3 has 15 amino acids. The CDR3 sequence: CASSTPGLPTDTQYF. Here the CDR3 DNA reads TGTGCCAGCAGTACCCCGGGACTACCCACAGATACGCAGTATTTT.

There are a few counts of this clonotype. The J gene is TRBJ2-7, the V gene TRBV2, with TRBD1 matching over 7 bases. This CDR3 has 13 residues. With 10 bases clipped from V and 2 bases from J, the junction kept 8 bases outside the gene matches. CDR1 and CDR2 from the germline V gene are SNHLY and FYNNEI. Here the CDR3 reads CAIQTGWAYEQYF. The CDR3 coding sequence is TGTGCCATCCAGACAGGGTGGGCCTACGAGCAGTACTTC.

This clonotype was observed at least ten times. The chain employs TRBV7-2 and TRBJ2-6; 7 bases agree with TRBD1. Trimming at V came to 2 bases and at J to 2 bases, leaving 0 bases not matched to a gene. The CDR3 consists of 15 residues. The V gene's germline CDR1 is SGHTA and CDR2 FQGNSA. The CDR3 here is CASSLQGAGANVLTF. CDR3 in DNA: TGTGCCAGCAGCTTACAGGGGGCTGGGGCCAACGTCCTGACTTTC.

V and J are TRBV7-7 and TRBJ2-3; perhaps TRBD2 as D (6 bases). Germline values: CDR1 SSHAT, CDR2 FNYEAQ (reference sequence). Deletions cut 1 base from V and 3 bases from J, with 11 bases between. CDR3 size: 15 residues. CDR3 sequence: CASSLGLGQTDTQYF. DNA of the CDR3: TGTGCCAGCAGCTTAGGACTAGGGCAGACAGATACGCAGTATTTT. The whole variable domain, remainder taken from reference TRBV7-7 and TRBJ2-3, is GAGVSQSPRYKVTKRGQDVTLRCDPISSHATLYWYQQALGQGPEFLTYFNYEAQPDKSGLPSDRFSAERPEGSISTLTIQRTEQRDSAMYRCASSLGLGQTDTQYFGPGTRLTVL.

The chain joins TRBV20-1 to TRBJ2-5; D perhaps matches TRBD1 (6 bases). The CDR3 runs 13 residues. Trimming took off 3 bases at V and 5 bases at J, with 13 bases between the two ends. Germline V gives CDR1 DFQATT, CDR2 SNEGSKA (reference sequence). This CDR3 reads CSASRTVRETQYF. CDR3 in DNA: TGCAGTGCTAGCCGGACAGTTAGGGAGACCCAGTACTTC.

This clonotype was seen just once. This chain uses TRBV7-2 with TRBJ2-3; 11 bases match TRBD1. V lost 6 bases, J lost 4 bases, and 6 bases stayed unmatched. Germline CDR1 reads SGHTA; CDR2 reads FQGNSA. The CDR3 covers 15 residues. The CDR3 coding sequence is TGTGCCAGCAGACTGGACAGGGGGCGCCCAGATACGCAGTATTTT. Amino acid sequence: CASRLDRGRPDTQYF.

This chain connects TRBV29-1 to TRBJ2-4; 8 positions match TRBD1. The length of the CDR3 is 14 residues. The V segment lost 3 bases and the J segment 1 base; nucleotides outside the gene matches: 2. Germline V gene lookup returns CDR1 SQVTM and CDR2 ANQGSEA. The CDR3 is CSVEWTGAKNIQYF. DNA of the CDR3: TGCAGCGTTGAGTGGACAGGGGCCAAAAACATTCAGTACTTC.

The chain employs TRBV12-3 or TRBV12-4 and TRBJ1-5; D call uncertain. Deletions cut 6 bases from V and 6 bases from J, with 9 bases between. This CDR3 spans 12 amino acids. This CDR3 reads CASSFLGQPQHF. DNA of the CDR3: TGTGCCAGCAGCTTTCTCGGTCAGCCCCAGCATTTT.

The chain is built from TRBV6-2 or TRBV6-3 and TRBJ2-1; 7 bases align to TRBD2. The CDR3 has 14 amino acids. The germline V gene encodes CDR1 MNHEY and CDR2 SVGEGT. With V trimmed by 6 bases and J by 5 bases, 7 bases remained unmatched. CDR3 DNA sequence: TGTGCCAGCAGCCTCGGACTAGTCGACAATGAGCAGTTCTTC. It yields the protein CASSLGLVDNEQFF.

The CDR3: CASSFYGRAQYF. DNA for the CDR3: TGTGCCAGCAGTTTCTATGGACGAGCGCAGTACTTC. The V and J genes are TRBV12-3 or TRBV12-4 and TRBJ2-7; D is uncertain. The CDR3 extends over 12 amino acids. The ends were cut back, 3 bases at V and 9 bases at J, with 12 bases in the middle.

DNA for the CDR3: TGCAGTGCTAGACTAGTTAGTGATGAAAAACTGTTTTTT. Encoded protein: CSARLVSDEKLFF. The chain carries TRBV20-1 and TRBJ1-4; D is ambiguous. Germline V gene lookup returns CDR1 DFQATT and CDR2 SNEGSKA (reference sequence). This CDR3 contains 13 residues. Between the trimmed V and J ends, which lost 2 bases and 6 bases, there was a span of 10 bases.

This chain joins TRBV5-1 and TRBJ2-1; 12 nucleotides align to TRBD2. Germline lookup yields CDR1 SGHRS and CDR2 YFSETQ. V shed 3 bases and J 6 bases; nucleotides not matched to a gene: 4. This CDR3 contains 15 residues. The chain's CDR3 is CASSSSGGASNEQFF. The CDR3 DNA reads as TGCGCCAGCAGCTCTAGCGGGGGGGCTTCCAATGAGCAGTTCTTC.

This sequence joins TRBV10-3 and TRBJ1-4; D remains ambiguous. V was shortened by 0 bases and J by 1 base, with 6 bases between the two germline ends. The germline CDR1 and CDR2 sequences are ENHRY and SYGVKD. This CDR3 is 15 amino acids long. CDR3 residues: CAISESKGTNEKLFF. CDR3 nucleotides: TGTGCCATCAGTGAGTCGAAGGGAACTAATGAAAAACTGTTTTTT.

This clonotype was seen a few times. The CDR3 protein is CASSYSGPYNEQFF. CDR3 DNA sequence: TGTGCCAGCAGTTACTCGGGACCATACAATGAGCAGTTCTTC. The chain joins TRBV6-5 to TRBJ2-1; D is possibly TRBD1 or TRBD2 (5 bases each). CDR1 is MNHEY, CDR2 SVGAGI, per germline. Trimming left V 0 bases short and J 4 bases short, with 7 bases between. This CDR3 contains 14 residues.

The gene calls are TRBV6-5 and TRBJ2-5, with D possibly TRBD1 on 6 matching bases. V was cut by 0 bases and J by 5 bases, with 28 bases left in between. Per germline, CDR1 MNHEY and CDR2 SVGAGI. The CDR3 runs to 20 residues. The chain's CDR3 is CASSYSGLWRTGHLEETQYF. CDR3 nucleotide sequence: TGTGCCAGCAGTTACTCCGGCCTCTGGAGGACGGGACACCTTGAGGAGACCCAGTACTTC.

This clonotype was counted only a few times. The chain uses TRBV6-1 and TRBJ2-1; 8 nucleotides agree with TRBD2. Per germline, CDR1 MNHNS and CDR2 SASEGT. CDR3 length equals 13 residues. V was pared by 10 bases and J by 7 bases, with 9 bases of the junction left unmatched. CDR3 residues: CATSLAGPNEQFF. The CDR3 DNA reads TGTGCCACCAGCCTAGCGGGCCCTAATGAGCAGTTCTTC.

The chain has TRBV18 and TRBJ1-2, with 8 bases lining up with TRBD1. The V gene end was trimmed by 2 bases and the J gene end by 5 bases; junction bases not matched to a gene: 7. The CDR3 spans 15 residues. CDR1 and CDR2 from the germline V gene are KGHSH and LQKENI. In DNA, the CDR3 is TGTGCCAGCTCACCATCGGACAGGGAACAGTATGGCTACACCTTC. Translating it yields CASSPSDREQYGYTF.

The J gene is TRBJ2-6, the V gene TRBV24-1, with D perhaps TRBD2 (5 bases). CDR1 is KGHDR, CDR2 SFDVKD, per germline. V was cut by 5 bases and J by 0 bases, with 19 bases left in between. The CDR3 is 19 amino acids. The CDR3 DNA reads TGTGCCACCAGTGCTGGAGCGGCGGGTGATCTCTCTGGGGCCAACGTCCTGACTTTC. Protein product: CATSAGAAGDLSGANVLTF.

There are a few counts of this clonotype. The CDR3 region is CASSLDRVGLFF. CDR3 bases: TGTGCCAGCAGCTTGGACAGGGTGGGCCTGTTTTTT. The chain carries TRBV11-2 and TRBJ2-2; 8 bases align to TRBD1. The CDR3 spans 12 residues. Germline V lookup: CDR1 SGHAT, CDR2 FQNNGV. The V segment lost 3 bases and the J segment 14 bases; nucleotides outside the gene matches: 5.

The chain couples TRBV20-1 to TRBJ2-1; 9 bases agree with TRBD1. The V segment lost 8 bases and the J segment 11 bases; nucleotides outside the gene matches: 16. This CDR3 is 14 amino acids long. The V gene's germline CDR1 is DFQATT and CDR2 SNEGSKA (reference sequence). DNA for the CDR3: TGCAGTTCACGCGACAGGGGGGTTCAGGGTAAGCAGTTCTTC. Amino acids: CSSRDRGVQGKQFF.

The rearrangement joins TRBV6-5 to TRBJ2-7; D tentatively fits TRBD1 or TRBD2 (6 bases each). This CDR3 comprises 15 residues. Germline CDR1 and CDR2: MNHEY and SVGAGI. Trimming took 5 bases from V and 2 from J, leaving 16 bases between them. The chain's CDR3 is CASSTGAGDPYEQYF. The CDR3 region has the DNA TGTGCCAGCAGTACGGGGGCAGGGGACCCCTACGAGCAGTACTTC.

This chain uses TRBV29-1 with TRBJ2-1; maybe TRBD1 (5 bases). V shed 6 bases and J shed 0 bases, with 15 bases lying between them. The CDR3 loop spans 15 amino acids. The germline V gene has CDR1 SQVTM and CDR2 ANQGSEA. The CDR3 region has the DNA TGCAGCGTCTATATGGGGCAGTTCTCCTACAATGAGCAGTTCTTC. Translated, it gives CSVYMGQFSYNEQFF.

The V gene is TRBV6-2 or TRBV6-3, the J gene TRBJ1-6; the D is unclear. In germline, CDR1 is MNHEY, CDR2 SVGEGT. The CDR3 consists of 15 residues. Trimming took off 2 bases at V and 1 base at J, with 6 bases between the two ends. As DNA, the CDR3 is TGTGCCAGCAGTTACGGTTGGTCCTATAATTCACCCCTCCACTTT. Encoded protein: CASSYGWSYNSPLHF.

Worth noting for this clonotype: One base away lies a much larger clone, so this may be a sequencing read error. The J gene is TRBJ2-5, the V gene TRBV6-6; 7 bases map to TRBD1. The CDR3 runs 15 residues. Germline V gene data show CDR1 as MNHNY and CDR2 as SVGAGI (reference sequence). Losses at the gene ends were 0 bases for V and 11 bases for J; bases not matched to a gene: 12. The CDR3 region has the DNA TGTGCCAGCAGTTACTCGGGACAGTTTGGGAATGAGCAGTACTTC. Translation: CASSYSGQFGNEQYF.